A selection of T cell receptor beta chains follows, all from one sample in a study of early T cells in non-severe SARS-CoV-2 infection. TCRdb itself ran the 5' RACE reads through MiXCR, one entry per CDR3 protein. The repertoire has 30,000 or so distinct CDR3 sequences, approximately 7% of them found once; the top ten carry less than 3%. The sequencing input was whole blood. These receptors were obtained from an adult who was a healthcare worker with PCR-confirmed SARS-CoV-2 infection or an uninfected control (not recorded which). CDR3s include the opening cysteine and the closing phenylalanine or tryptophan. Fields, in order: V gene, CDR3 length, J gene, clone size, D gene, CDR3 protein, CDR3 DNA. D genes are given only for firm matches. Clone size is shown for a subset of rows, as once, few, many or a class of expanded clone.

v_gene: TRBV20-1
len: 12
j_gene: TRBJ2-7
abundance: few
d_gene: NA
CDR3aa: CSARDRAYEQYF
CDR3nt: TGCAGTGCTAGAGACAGGGCCTACGAGCAGTACTTC

v_gene: TRBV7-2
len: 13
j_gene: TRBJ2-5
abundance: many
d_gene: NA
CDR3aa: CASSLNQQETQYF
CDR3nt: TGTGCCAGCAGCTTAAACCAGCAAGAGACCCAGTACTTC

v_gene: TRBV5-5
len: 18
j_gene: TRBJ1-1
abundance: many
d_gene: TRBD1
CDR3aa: CASTLRDRGPLNFTEAFF
CDR3nt: TGTGCCAGCACCCTGAGGGACAGGGGGCCACTAAATTTCACTGAAGCTTTCTTT

v_gene: TRBV7-9
len: 14
j_gene: TRBJ1-2
abundance: few
d_gene: NA
CDR3aa: CASSPLGRDYGYTF
CDR3nt: TGTGCCAGCAGCCCCCTTGGCAGGGACTATGGCTACACCTTC

v_gene: TRBV18
len: 14
j_gene: TRBJ1-4
abundance: many
d_gene: NA
CDR3aa: CASSPPGANEKLFF
CDR3nt: TGTGCCAGCTCACCACCTGGGGCTAATGAAAAACTGTTTTTT

v_gene: TRBV5-6
len: 16
j_gene: TRBJ2-1
abundance: many
d_gene: TRBD2
CDR3aa: CASSSIAGGFNNEQFF
CDR3nt: TGTGCCAGCAGCAGCATAGCGGGAGGGTTTAACAATGAGCAGTTCTTC

v_gene: TRBV6-5
len: 13
j_gene: TRBJ1-5
abundance: medium-sized
d_gene: TRBD1
CDR3aa: CASRRDRDQPQHF
CDR3nt: TGTGCCAGCAGAAGGGACAGGGATCAGCCCCAGCATTTT

v_gene: TRBV2
len: 15
j_gene: TRBJ2-1
abundance: many
d_gene: TRBD1
CDR3aa: CASSEQRQGKNEQFF
CDR3nt: TGTGCCAGCAGTGAACAGAGACAGGGGAAGAATGAGCAGTTCTTC

v_gene: TRBV28
len: 13
j_gene: TRBJ2-7
abundance: many
d_gene: NA
CDR3aa: CASRRDSPYEQYF
CDR3nt: TGTGCCAGCAGGCGGGATTCCCCCTACGAGCAGTACTTC

v_gene: TRBV6-6
len: 15
j_gene: TRBJ2-4
abundance: many
d_gene: NA
CDR3aa: CASSYVQLAKNIQYF
CDR3nt: TGTGCCAGCAGTTACGTCCAACTAGCCAAAAACATTCAGTACTTC

v_gene: TRBV5-1
len: 15
j_gene: TRBJ2-1
abundance: many
d_gene: TRBD1
CDR3aa: CASSPGQGSNNEQFF
CDR3nt: TGCGCCAGCAGCCCGGGACAGGGGTCAAACAATGAGCAGTTCTTC

v_gene: TRBV20-1
len: 14
j_gene: TRBJ2-3
abundance: few
d_gene: NA
CDR3aa: CSAFGGAATDTQYF
CDR3nt: TGCAGTGCTTTCGGGGGCGCCGCCACAGATACGCAGTATTTT

v_gene: TRBV7-2
len: 16
j_gene: TRBJ2-7
abundance: few
d_gene: TRBD1
CDR3aa: CASSPQTGTASYEQYF
CDR3nt: TGTGCCAGCAGCCCCCAGACCGGGACAGCCTCCTACGAGCAGTACTTC

v_gene: TRBV29-1
len: 14
j_gene: TRBJ2-2
abundance: NA
d_gene: NA
CDR3aa: CSVVEASNTGELFF
CDR3nt: TGCAGCGTTGTCGAGGCGTCGAACACCGGGGAGCTGTTTTTT

v_gene: TRBV5-1
len: 15
j_gene: TRBJ2-5
abundance: NA
d_gene: TRBD1
CDR3aa: CASSRSGTGGETQYF
CDR3nt: TGCGCCAGCAGCAGGTCCGGGACAGGGGGAGAGACCCAGTACTTC

v_gene: TRBV29-1
len: 11
j_gene: TRBJ2-3
abundance: many
d_gene: NA
CDR3aa: CSVGGDYTQYF
CDR3nt: TGCAGCGTTGGAGGCGATTATACGCAGTATTTT

v_gene: TRBV7-9
len: 17
j_gene: TRBJ2-1
abundance: many
d_gene: TRBD2
CDR3aa: CASSFEAGVRSYNEQFF
CDR3nt: TGTGCCAGCAGCTTCGAGGCGGGAGTACGCTCCTACAATGAGCAGTTCTTC

v_gene: TRBV10-1
len: 11
j_gene: TRBJ1-1
abundance: many
d_gene: NA
CDR3aa: CASIRGLQAFF
CDR3nt: TGCGCCAGCATTCGAGGGTTACAAGCTTTCTTT

v_gene: TRBV18
len: 13
j_gene: TRBJ2-5
abundance: NA
d_gene: NA
CDR3aa: CASSPQGGETQYF
CDR3nt: TGTGCCAGCTCACCACAGGGCGGTGAGACCCAGTACTTC

v_gene: TRBV7-2
len: 16
j_gene: TRBJ2-5
abundance: few
d_gene: NA
CDR3aa: CASSNAGLVGGETQYF
CDR3nt: TGTGCCAGCAGCAACGCGGGCCTCGTAGGGGGAGAGACCCAGTACTTC

v_gene: TRBV28
len: 14
j_gene: TRBJ1-2
abundance: many
d_gene: TRBD1
CDR3aa: CASSSTGTGKGYTF
CDR3nt: TGTGCCAGCAGTTCGACCGGGACAGGGAAAGGCTACACCTTC

v_gene: TRBV13
len: 14
j_gene: TRBJ2-7
abundance: many
d_gene: NA
CDR3aa: CASSEQGFTYEQYF
CDR3nt: TGTGCCAGCAGCGAACAGGGATTTACCTACGAGCAGTACTTC

v_gene: TRBV28
len: 13
j_gene: TRBJ1-2
abundance: many
d_gene: NA
CDR3aa: CASSPQQNYGYTF
CDR3nt: TGTGCCAGCAGTCCCCAACAAAACTATGGCTACACCTTC

v_gene: TRBV5-4
len: 15
j_gene: TRBJ2-2
abundance: NA
d_gene: NA
CDR3aa: CASSLSVSVAGELVF
CDR3nt: TGTGCCAGCAGCTTGTCCGTCAGCGTAGCCGGGGAGCTGGTTTTT

v_gene: TRBV6-1
len: 15
j_gene: TRBJ2-5
abundance: many
d_gene: NA
CDR3aa: CASSEARVAQETQYF
CDR3nt: TGTGCCAGCAGTGAAGCCCGGGTAGCCCAAGAGACCCAGTACTTC

v_gene: TRBV29-1
len: 13
j_gene: TRBJ1-2
abundance: many
d_gene: NA
CDR3aa: CSVDAGTGYGYTF
CDR3nt: TGCAGCGTGGACGCCGGGACGGGCTATGGCTACACCTTC

v_gene: TRBV4-1
len: 13
j_gene: TRBJ1-2
abundance: NA
d_gene: NA
CDR3aa: CASSQADGYGYTF
CDR3nt: TGCGCCAGCAGCCAAGCGGACGGCTATGGCTACACCTTC

v_gene: TRBV6-1
len: 14
j_gene: TRBJ2-7
abundance: many
d_gene: TRBD1
CDR3aa: CASSEYRGPHEQYF
CDR3nt: TGTGCCAGCAGTGAATACAGGGGGCCCCACGAGCAGTACTTC

v_gene: TRBV2
len: 13
j_gene: TRBJ2-7
abundance: NA
d_gene: TRBD1
CDR3aa: CASSRDRRYEQYF
CDR3nt: TGTGCCAGCAGTCGGGACAGGCGGTACGAGCAGTACTTC

v_gene: TRBV24-1
len: 15
j_gene: TRBJ2-5
abundance: NA
d_gene: TRBD1
CDR3aa: CATSGGTGRQETQYF
CDR3nt: TGTGCCACCAGTGGAGGGACAGGGAGGCAAGAGACCCAGTACTTC

v_gene: TRBV6-5
len: 16
j_gene: TRBJ2-7
abundance: many
d_gene: TRBD2
CDR3aa: CASSYSILAGYYEQYF
CDR3nt: TGTGCCAGCAGTTACTCGATACTAGCGGGGTACTACGAGCAGTACTTC

v_gene: TRBV28
len: 12
j_gene: TRBJ2-5
abundance: few
d_gene: NA
CDR3aa: CASSLRVETQYF
CDR3nt: TGTGCCAGCTCCCTTAGGGTAGAGACCCAGTACTTC

v_gene: TRBV20-1
len: 11
j_gene: TRBJ1-5
abundance: NA
d_gene: NA
CDR3aa: CSAKGYQPQHF
CDR3nt: TGCAGTGCTAAGGGGTATCAGCCCCAGCATTTT

v_gene: TRBV5-1
len: 16
j_gene: TRBJ2-3
abundance: many
d_gene: NA
CDR3aa: CASSLVGISLIDTQYF
CDR3nt: TGCGCCAGCAGCTTGGTTGGGATCTCCTTAATAGATACGCAGTATTTT

v_gene: TRBV29-1
len: 14
j_gene: TRBJ2-7
abundance: many
d_gene: NA
CDR3aa: CSVSRQGLGYEQYF
CDR3nt: TGCAGCGTTTCAAGACAGGGACTTGGATACGAGCAGTACTTC

v_gene: TRBV2
len: 15
j_gene: TRBJ2-1
abundance: NA
d_gene: NA
CDR3aa: CASRPGARSYNEQFF
CDR3nt: TGTGCCAGCAGGCCGGGGGCGCGTTCCTACAATGAGCAGTTCTTC

v_gene: TRBV5-6
len: 12
j_gene: TRBJ1-2
abundance: many
d_gene: TRBD1
CDR3aa: CASSQGDYGYTF
CDR3nt: TGTGCCAGCAGTCAGGGGGACTATGGCTACACCTTC

v_gene: TRBV5-6
len: 19
j_gene: TRBJ2-3
abundance: many
d_gene: TRBD2
CDR3aa: CASSLWATSAVSSTDTQYF
CDR3nt: TGTGCCAGCAGCTTGTGGGCGACTAGCGCCGTAAGCTCAACAGATACGCAGTATTTT